Each of the 29 T cell receptor beta chains below was sequenced from the same sample in a study of T-cell memory formation after mild COVID-19. In TCRdb, the 5' RACE reads were re-called with MiXCR into one record per CDR3 protein. The sample yields about 38,000 distinct CDR3 sequences, approximately 10% seen once. The sample taken for sequencing was PBMCs or a T cell subset sorted from them (not recorded which). Every receptor here comes from a young man who had mild COVID-19 (a few samples of this study predate the infection). Cell type and time point are not known.

This clonotype has a count of ten or more. J is TRBJ2-7 and V is TRBV5-1; no clear D gene. Per germline, CDR1 SGHRS and CDR2 YFSETQ. The V end was cut by 0 bases, the J end by 3 bases, with 7 bases between. The CDR3 has 13 amino acids. The DNA for the CDR3 is TGCGCCAGCAGCTTGGGGGCAGGCTACGAGCAGTACTTC. Translating it yields CASSLGAGYEQYF.

This clonotype has at least ten counts. This chain connects TRBV9 to TRBJ1-6, with D uncertain. Trimming took off 3 bases at V and 8 bases at J, with 15 bases between the two ends. This CDR3 spans 15 amino acids. Germline assignment: CDR1 SGDLS and CDR2 YYNGEE. The CDR3 loop reads CASSEGLREYSPLHF. DNA for the CDR3: TGTGCCAGCAGCGAGGGCCTGAGGGAATATTCACCCCTCCACTTT.

The chain uses TRBV5-1 and TRBJ1-2, with a possible D match to TRBD1 (6 bases). With 5 bases removed from V and 8 bases from J, the gap between germline ends came to 34 bases. Germline V CDR1 and CDR2: SGHRS, YFSETQ. The CDR3 spans 19 residues. The chain's CDR3 is CASRIGGALTNNYRGGYTF. Here the CDR3 DNA reads TGCGCCAGCAGGATTGGGGGGGCGCTGACTAATAACTATCGCGGCGGCTACACCTTC.

This clonotype was counted at least ten times. This sequence joins TRBV9 and TRBJ1-4, with TRBD1 as a possible D gene (6 bases). The ends were cut back, 0 bases at V and 8 bases at J, with 14 bases in the middle. The germline CDR1 and CDR2 sequences are SGDLS and YYNGEE. This CDR3 is built from 15 residues. CDR3: CASSVAGTPEEKLFF. CDR3 bases: TGTGCCAGCAGCGTAGCCGGGACACCCGAAGAAAAACTGTTTTTT.

This chain links TRBV27 with TRBJ1-1, with D maybe TRBD1 (5 bases). This CDR3 comprises 15 residues. Germline V gene data show CDR1 as MNHEY and CDR2 as SMNVEV (reference sequence). Trimming took 2 bases from V and 0 from J, leaving 10 bases between them. This CDR3 is CASSLGAGLNTEAFF. DNA of the CDR3: TGTGCCAGCAGTTTAGGGGCAGGGTTGAACACTGAAGCTTTCTTT.

This clonotype was observed many times. The J gene is TRBJ2-2, the V gene TRBV5-1; tentative D call: TRBD2 (7 bases). V was cut by 2 bases and J by 0 bases, with 11 bases left in between. CDR1 is SGHRS, CDR2 YFSETQ, per germline. The CDR3 loop spans 16 amino acids. CDR3 nucleotides: TGCGCCAGCAGCTTCGGCGGGGGCCCGAACACCGGGGAGCTGTTTTTT. This encodes CASSFGGGPNTGELFF.

There are many counts of this clonotype. This may be a read error: a much more frequent sequence differs by one nucleotide. This likely comes from a read error, as the CDR3 has no conserved phenylalanine or tryptophan at its end. J is TRBJ2-6 and V is TRBV7-3; no clear D gene. With 6 bases removed from V and 1 base from J, the gap between germline ends came to 4 bases. The CDR3 has 13 residues. Germline CDR1 and CDR2: SGHTA and FQGTGA. The CDR3 nucleotides read TGTGCCAGCAGGCCTTCTGGGGCCAACGTCCTGACTTCC. Its translation is CASRPSGANVLTS.

This clonotype was found many times. The J gene is TRBJ2-1, the V gene TRBV6-1; 12 nucleotides match TRBD2. Germline V gene data show CDR1 as MNHNS and CDR2 as SASEGT. The V segment lost 6 bases and the J segment 7 bases; nucleotides outside the gene matches: 7. The CDR3 runs 15 residues. CDR3 DNA: TGTGCCAGCAGCTCGACTAGCGGGGGTCCAAATGAGCAGTTCTTC. It yields the protein CASSSTSGGPNEQFF.

This clonotype was observed many times. One end of the junction fails to match germline, which may point to a read error. The CDR3 DNA reads TGTGCCAGCAGCCTAGACAGGGTAGATACGCAGTATTTT. Protein sequence: CASSLDRVDTQYF. The gene calls are TRBV11-2 and TRBJ2-3, with 7 bases fitting TRBD1. The CDR3 runs to 13 residues. CDR1 is SGHAT and CDR2 is FQNNGV in the germline V gene.

This clonotype was observed many times. The rearrangement links TRBV6-2 or TRBV6-3 to TRBJ1-5; TRBD1 is a possible D gene (6 bases). V was cut by 6 bases and J by 4 bases, with 19 bases left in between. This CDR3 contains 16 residues. The germline V gene encodes CDR1 MNHEY and CDR2 SVGEGT. CDR3 sequence reads: CASSPNTQGYNQPQHF. CDR3 coding DNA: TGTGCCAGCAGCCCGAACACACAGGGCTATAATCAGCCCCAGCATTTT.

This clonotype has at least ten counts. The chain links TRBV4-2 to TRBJ1-5, with a possible D match to TRBD1 (6 bases). CDR3 size: 17 residues. Between the trimmed V and J ends, which lost 0 bases and 3 bases, there was a span of 15 bases. Germline V gene data show CDR1 as LGHNA and CDR2 as YNFKEQ. CDR3 DNA: TGTGCCAGCAGCCAAGATGGGGACATTGGGTCCAATCAGCCCCAGCATTTT. This sequence encodes CASSQDGDIGSNQPQHF.

This clonotype was counted many times. CDR3 DNA sequence: TGTGCCAGCAGATCAGGGGGGAAGGATGAGCAGTTCTTC. Translating it yields CASRSGGKDEQFF. V gene TRBV7-2 combines with J gene TRBJ2-1, with D possibly being TRBD1 (7 bases). Trimming shortened V by 6 bases and J by 8 bases, and 14 bases separated the two germline ends. CDR3 size: 13 residues. The germline gives CDR1 SGHTA, CDR2 FQGNSA. Full variable domain (remainder filled in from reference TRBV7-2 and TRBJ2-1): GAGVSQSPSNKVTEKGKDVELRCDPISGHTALYWYRQSLGQGLEFLIYFQGNSAPDKSGLPSDRFSAERTGGSVSTLTIQRTQQEDSAVYLCASRSGGKDEQFFGPGTRLTVL.

This clonotype was detected many times. The chain carries TRBV12-3 or TRBV12-4 and TRBJ2-7; D is possibly TRBD1 or TRBD2 (5 bases each). There are 14 residues in the CDR3. Trimming cost V 3 bases and J 4 bases, with 13 bases left between them. CDR3 bases: TGTGCCAGCAGTTTGGGGCAGGACTTATACGAGCAGTACTTC. It yields the protein CASSLGQDLYEQYF.

This clonotype was seen many times. The chain uses TRBV7-6 and TRBJ2-7; 7 nucleotides match TRBD1. Trimming removed 1 base from V and 4 bases from J; junction bases left unmatched: 7. Germline CDR1 SGHVS, CDR2 FNYEAQ. The CDR3 length is 15 residues. The CDR3 loop reads CASSLEQGVRYEQYF. The CDR3 DNA sequence: TGTGCCAGCAGCTTAGAGCAGGGGGTGAGGTACGAGCAGTACTTC.

The table lists this clonotype with many counts. In DNA, the CDR3 is TGTGCCAGCAGCTTAATGAACACTGAAGCTTTCTTT. This encodes CASSLMNTEAFF. The chain carries TRBV5-4 and TRBJ1-1; no clear D. Trimming removed 2 bases from V and 0 bases from J, with 2 bases in between. The CDR3 has 12 residues. CDR1 and CDR2 (germline): SGHNT, YYREEE (reference sequence).

In this sample, this clonotype turned up many times. This chain uses TRBV10-3 with TRBJ2-3; D not certain. Between the trimmed V and J ends, which lost 7 bases and 2 bases, there was a span of 10 bases. This CDR3 comprises 13 residues. Germline V CDR1 and CDR2: ENHRY, SYGVKD. The CDR3 reads CAIKSGNTDTQYF. The CDR3 coding sequence is TGTGCCATCAAGAGTGGAAACACAGATACGCAGTATTTT.

Ten or more counts support this clonotype. J is TRBJ2-3 and V is TRBV5-5; 13 positions agree with TRBD2. The CDR3 totals 16 residues. Germline V gene data show CDR1 as SGHKS and CDR2 as YYEKEE (reference sequence). V shed 1 base, J shed 4 bases, and the junction held 3 bases outside the gene matches. The CDR3 is CASSLRLAGGADTQYF. DNA for the CDR3: TGTGCCAGCAGCTTGCGACTAGCGGGGGGCGCAGATACGCAGTATTTT.

This clonotype was counted at least ten times. V gene TRBV10-2 combines with J gene TRBJ2-2; D is uncertain. Trimming shortened V by 6 bases and J by 3 bases, and 8 bases separated the two germline ends. The germline V gene has CDR1 WSHSY and CDR2 SAAADI. CDR3 length: 13 amino acids. The CDR3 sequence: CASSDQYTGELFF. For the CDR3, the DNA is TGCGCCAGCAGCGACCAATACACCGGGGAGCTGTTTTTT.

This clonotype was counted ten times or more. The chain employs TRBV20-1 and TRBJ2-1, with D perhaps TRBD2 (6 bases). The CDR3 extends over 13 amino acids. V was cut by 7 bases and J by 4 bases, with 14 bases left in between. CDR1 and CDR2 from the germline V gene are DFQATT and SNEGSKA (reference sequence). CDR3 nucleotide sequence: TGCAGTGGGGCTAGACTAGGGTACAATGAGCAGTTCTTC. It encodes CSGARLGYNEQFF.

This clonotype has a count of ten or more. The chain has TRBV7-3 and TRBJ2-1; D is tentatively TRBD1 or TRBD2 (5 bases each). Trimming left V 5 bases short and J 5 bases short, with 16 bases between. Germline V gene sequence: CDR1 SGHTA, CDR2 FQGTGA. The CDR3 length is 15 residues. CDR3 coding DNA: TGTGCCAGCAGCCCTGCCGGGACCCAAAACAATGAGCAGTTCTTC. This gives the protein CASSPAGTQNNEQFF.

This clonotype was recorded many times. The J gene is TRBJ2-1, the V gene TRBV11-1; no clear D gene. Trimming took 4 bases from V and 5 from J, leaving 9 bases between them. The germline CDR1 and CDR2 sequences are SGHAT and FQDESV (reference sequence). The CDR3 runs 13 residues. The CDR3 nucleotides are TGTGCCAGCAGCTCGGACCTTAACAATGAGCAGTTCTTC. Translating it yields CASSSDLNNEQFF.

This clonotype was observed a handful of times. The J gene is TRBJ1-4, the V gene TRBV20-1; D is possibly TRBD1 (5 bases). Germline CDR1 reads DFQATT; CDR2 reads SNEGSKA (reference sequence). The CDR3 has 14 amino acids. Trimming shortened V by 2 bases and J by 8 bases, and 15 bases separated the two germline ends. The CDR3 nucleotides read TGCAGTGCTAGACAGGGCTCTCCAGGGGAAAAACTGTTTTTT. Translating gives CSARQGSPGEKLFF.

Ten or more counts support this clonotype. The chain links TRBV5-1 to TRBJ2-1; 11 nucleotides agree with TRBD2. V dropped 2 bases and J dropped 1; count of bases not matched to a gene: 2. Germline lookup yields CDR1 SGHRS and CDR2 YFSETQ. This CDR3 contains 16 residues. The chain's CDR3 is CASSFSSGGSYNEQFF. In DNA, the CDR3 is TGCGCCAGCAGCTTCTCTAGCGGGGGGTCCTACAATGAGCAGTTCTTC. The full variable domain, in which reference TRBV5-1 and TRBJ2-1 provide the parts outside the CDR3, is KAGVTQTPRYLIKTRGQQVTLSCSPISGHRSVSWYQQTPGQGLQFLFEYFSETQRNKGNFPGRFSGRQFSNSRSEMNVSTLELGDSALYLCASSFSSGGSYNEQFFGPGTRLTVL.

This clonotype was picked up many times. The V call is TRBV24-1, the J call TRBJ2-1; 9 bases are shared with TRBD1. Per germline, CDR1 KGHDR and CDR2 SFDVKD. The CDR3 is 16 residues long. Trimming took 2 bases from V and 5 from J; bases not matched to a gene: 6. CDR3 loop: CATSDSGTGTHNEQFF. The CDR3 DNA reads TGTGCCACCAGTGATTCCGGGACAGGGACGCACAATGAGCAGTTCTTC.

There are many counts of this clonotype. The chain joins TRBV6-2 or TRBV6-3 to TRBJ1-2; D gene ambiguous. Per germline, CDR1 MNHEY and CDR2 SVGEGT. There are 13 residues in the CDR3. The germline V and J ends were trimmed by 7 bases and 0 bases, with 9 bases remaining between them. CDR3 region: CASKTVANYGYTF. The CDR3 DNA follows: TGTGCCAGCAAAACGGTAGCTAACTATGGCTACACCTTC.

This clonotype was seen at least ten times. Its ends do not fully match the called genes, so a read error is possible. The gene calls are TRBV7-9 and TRBJ2-5, with D possibly matching TRBD2 (6 bases). The CDR3 has 13 amino acids. In germline, CDR1 is SEHNR, CDR2 FQNEAQ (reference sequence). CDR3 bases: TGTGCCAGCGGACTACCGACCCAAGTGACCCAGTACTTC. This gives the protein CASGLPTQVTQYF. Full variable domain (outside the CDR3, taken from reference TRBV7-9 and TRBJ2-5): DTGVSQNPRHKITKRGQNVTFRCDPISEHNRLYWYRQTLGQGPEFLTYFQNEAQLEKSRLLSDRFSAERPKGSFSTLEIQRTEQGDSAMYLCASGLPTQVTQYFGPGTRLLVL.

In this sample, this clonotype turned up many times. The rearrangement uses TRBV7-2 and TRBJ2-3; the D is unclear. The CDR3 contains 12 residues. The germline gives CDR1 SGHTA, CDR2 FQGNSA. V gave up 3 bases and J gave up 1 base, with 2 bases separating them. The CDR3 bases are TGTGCCAGCAGCTTCGGCACAGATACGCAGTATTTT. Amino acids: CASSFGTDTQYF.

This clonotype came up many times. The genes are TRBV5-1 and TRBJ1-6, with TRBD1 matching over 7 bases. Germline CDR1 is SGHRS and CDR2 is YFSETQ. J gave up 6 bases and V 4 bases, and 10 bases lay outside the gene matches. The CDR3 sequence is 16 residues long. CDR3 loop: CASSRMTGSPNSPLHF. The CDR3, as DNA: TGCGCCAGCAGCCGTATGACAGGGTCTCCTAATTCACCCCTCCACTTT. Complete variable domain (other parts from reference TRBV5-1 and TRBJ1-6): KAGVTQTPRYLIKTRGQQVTLSCSPISGHRSVSWYQQTPGQGLQFLFEYFSETQRNKGNFPGRFSGRQFSNSRSEMNVSTLELGDSALYLCASSRMTGSPNSPLHFGNGTRLTVT.

This clonotype was found many times. The J gene is TRBJ2-5, the V gene TRBV28; TRBD2 aligns across 9 bases. There are 15 residues in the CDR3. Trimming at V came to 3 bases and at J to 5 bases, leaving 7 bases not matched to a gene. Germline V lookup: CDR1 MDHEN, CDR2 SYDVKM. CDR3 sequence: CASSFLRGGGETQYF. The CDR3, as DNA: TGTGCCAGCAGTTTCTTGCGGGGGGGCGGGGAGACCCAGTACTTC.